The clone carrying this T cell receptor beta chain has a handful of counts. This sample is drawn from a study of blood T cell repertoires in COVID-19. The overall study: Both acute and convalescent COVID-19 samples were obtained from the United States, Italy and Spain.

TCRdb's copy holds only in-frame clones and misses some; the assay was immunoSEQ multiplex PCR. The table lists about 130,000 clones, 90% of them singletons. The CDR3 runs to 16 residues. Germline assignment: CDR1 WNHNN and CDR2 SYGVQD (reference sequence). Trimming left V 0 bases short and J 0 bases short, with 11 bases between. Sequenced: peripheral blood. The source of this sequence is a man aged 45 to 65 with active COVID-19. The rearrangement joins TRBV10-1 to TRBJ1-2, with no clear D. The CDR3 sequence is CASSESWGETNYGYTF. The CDR3 DNA reads TGCGCCAGCAGTGAGTCGTGGGGAGAGACTAACTATGGCTACACCTTC.